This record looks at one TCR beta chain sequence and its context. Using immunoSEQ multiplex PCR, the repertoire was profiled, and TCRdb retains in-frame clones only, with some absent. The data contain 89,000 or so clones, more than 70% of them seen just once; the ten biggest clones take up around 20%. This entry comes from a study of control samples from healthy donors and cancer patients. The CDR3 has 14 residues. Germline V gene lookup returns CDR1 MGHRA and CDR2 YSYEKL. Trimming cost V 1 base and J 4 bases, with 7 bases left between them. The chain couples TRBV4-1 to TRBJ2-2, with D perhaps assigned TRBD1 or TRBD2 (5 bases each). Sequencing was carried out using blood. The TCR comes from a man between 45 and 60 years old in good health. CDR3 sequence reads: CASSQGGTTGELFF. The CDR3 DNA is TGCGCCAGCAGCCAAGGGGGGACCACCGGGGAGCTGTTTTTT.